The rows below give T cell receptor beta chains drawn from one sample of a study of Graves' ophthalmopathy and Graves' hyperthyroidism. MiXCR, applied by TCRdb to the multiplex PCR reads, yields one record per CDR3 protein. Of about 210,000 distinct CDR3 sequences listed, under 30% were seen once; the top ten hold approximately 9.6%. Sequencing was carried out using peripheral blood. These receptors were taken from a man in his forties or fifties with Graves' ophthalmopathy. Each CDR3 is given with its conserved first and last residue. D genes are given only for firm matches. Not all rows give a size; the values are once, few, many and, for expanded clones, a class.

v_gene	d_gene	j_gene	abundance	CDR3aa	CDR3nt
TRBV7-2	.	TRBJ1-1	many	CASSGGRGSRNTEALF	TGTGCCAGCAGCGGTGGAAGGGGATCGAGGAACACTGAAGCTCTCTTT
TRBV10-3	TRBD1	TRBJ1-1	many	CAIREGRQGGLGAFF	TGTGCCATCAGGGAGGGGCGACAGGGAGGGCTCGGAGCTTTCTTT
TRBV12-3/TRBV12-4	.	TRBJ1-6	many	CASSLGVSPLHF	TGTGCCAGCAGTTTGGGGGTTTCACCCCTCCACTTT
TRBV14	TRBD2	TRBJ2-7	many	CASSYLASGSHYEQYF	TGTGCCAGCAGCTACCTCGCTAGCGGGAGCCACTACGAGCAGTACTTC
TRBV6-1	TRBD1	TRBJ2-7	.	CASSGDRAPTYEQYF	TGTGCCAGCAGTGGGGACAGGGCCCCAACCTACGAGCAGTACTTC
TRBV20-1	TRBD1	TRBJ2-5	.	CSGSTGQETQYF	TGCAGTGGTTCGACAGGGCAAGAGACCCAGTACTTC
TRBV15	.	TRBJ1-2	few	CATSRDRNGPNYGYTF	TGTGCCACCAGCAGAGATAGGAACGGCCCTAACTATGGCTACACCTTC
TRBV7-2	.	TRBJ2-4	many	CASSLSPAGTNIQYF	TGTGCCAGCAGCTTAAGTCCGGCGGGAACGAACATTCAGTACTTC
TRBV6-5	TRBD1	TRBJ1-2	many	CASSYTDRGIYGYTF	TGTGCCAGCAGTTACACGGACAGGGGAATCTATGGCTACACCTTC
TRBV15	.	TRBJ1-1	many	CATSRNRVGTEAFF	TGTGCCACCAGCAGAAACAGGGTTGGCACTGAAGCTTTCTTT
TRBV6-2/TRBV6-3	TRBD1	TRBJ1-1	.	CASRTGRGAEAFF	TGTGCCAGCAGGACAGGGAGGGGGGCTGAAGCTTTCTTT
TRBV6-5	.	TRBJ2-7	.	CASSYGADIAYEQYF	TGTGCCAGCAGTTACGGAGCGGACATAGCCTACGAGCAGTACTTC
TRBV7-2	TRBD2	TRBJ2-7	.	CASSLPTSGVHEQYF	TGTGCCAGCAGCTTACCGACTAGCGGGGTCCACGAGCAGTACTTC
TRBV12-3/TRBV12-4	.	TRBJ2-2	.	CASSLWETGELFF	TGTGCCAGCAGTTTGTGGGAAACCGGGGAGCTGTTTTTT
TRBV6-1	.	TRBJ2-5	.	CASSDLGTQETQYF	TGTGCCAGCAGTGACTTGGGGACTCAAGAGACCCAGTACTTC
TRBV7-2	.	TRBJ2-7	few	CASSLGQGGGYEQYF	TGTGCCAGCAGCTTAGGGCAGGGGGGTGGCTACGAGCAGTACTTC
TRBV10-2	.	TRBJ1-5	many	CASKQNSNQPQHF	TGCGCCAGCAAACAAAATAGCAATCAGCCCCAGCATTTT
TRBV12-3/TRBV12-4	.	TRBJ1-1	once	CPSSPGPAGAEAFF	TGTCCCAGCAGCCCCGGACCTGCTGGCGCTGAAGCTTTCTTT
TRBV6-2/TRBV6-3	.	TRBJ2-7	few	CASRRLTGNSYEQYF	TGTGCCAGCAGACGCCTCACAGGGAACTCCTACGAGCAGTACTTC
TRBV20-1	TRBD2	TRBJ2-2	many	CSARDHLAGGTGELFF	TGCAGTGCTAGAGACCACTTAGCGGGGGGTACCGGGGAGCTGTTTTTT
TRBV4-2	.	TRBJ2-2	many	CASSQDQRELFF	TGTGCCAGCAGCCAAGATCAAAGGGAGCTGTTTTTT
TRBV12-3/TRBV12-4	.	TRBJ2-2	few	CASRPTLRPNTGELFF	TGTGCCAGCAGACCCACCCTTCGGCCGAACACCGGGGAGCTGTTTTTT
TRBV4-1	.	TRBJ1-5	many	CASSQDRQKHQPQHF	TGCGCCAGCAGCCAAGATCGACAGAAGCATCAGCCCCAGCATTTT
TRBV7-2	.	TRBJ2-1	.	CASSSRTLNEQFF	TGTGCCAGCAGCTCCCGGACTCTCAATGAGCAGTTCTTC
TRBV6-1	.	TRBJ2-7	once	CASSPADELRYF	TGTGCCAGCAGCCCCGCCGACGAACTACGGTACTTC
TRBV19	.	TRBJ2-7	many	CASSWGRDYEQYF	TGTGCCAGTAGCTGGGGCAGGGACTACGAGCAGTACTTC